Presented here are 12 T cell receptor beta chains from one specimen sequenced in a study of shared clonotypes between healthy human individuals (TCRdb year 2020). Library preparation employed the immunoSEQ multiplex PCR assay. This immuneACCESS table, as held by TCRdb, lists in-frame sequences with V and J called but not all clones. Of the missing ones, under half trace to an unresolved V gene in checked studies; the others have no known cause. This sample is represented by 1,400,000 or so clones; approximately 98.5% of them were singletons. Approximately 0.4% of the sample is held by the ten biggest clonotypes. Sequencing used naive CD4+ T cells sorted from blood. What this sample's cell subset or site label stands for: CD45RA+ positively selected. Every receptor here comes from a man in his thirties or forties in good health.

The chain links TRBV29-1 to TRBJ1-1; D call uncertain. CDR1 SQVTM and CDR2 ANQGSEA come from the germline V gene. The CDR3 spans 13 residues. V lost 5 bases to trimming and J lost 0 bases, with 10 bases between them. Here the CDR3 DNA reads TGCAGCGTTTTCTGGGCCCTGAACACTGAAGCTTTCTTT. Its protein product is CSVFWALNTEAFF.

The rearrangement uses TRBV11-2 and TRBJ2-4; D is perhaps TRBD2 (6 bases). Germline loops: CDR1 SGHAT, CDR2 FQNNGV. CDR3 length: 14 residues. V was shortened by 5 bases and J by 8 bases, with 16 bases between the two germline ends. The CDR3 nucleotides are TGTGCCAGCAGCCCCGGGACTTTTCGGGACATTCAGTACTTC. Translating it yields CASSPGTFRDIQYF.

The CDR3 is CASSPLGPRGFQETQYF. DNA of the CDR3: TGTGCCAGCTCACCCCTTGGGCCAAGGGGCTTTCAAGAGACCCAGTACTTC. This rearrangement joins TRBV18 to TRBJ2-5; perhaps TRBD1 as D (5 bases). V gave up 3 bases and J gave up 2 bases, with 19 bases separating them. CDR1 KGHSH and CDR2 LQKENI come from the germline V gene. This CDR3 comprises 17 residues.

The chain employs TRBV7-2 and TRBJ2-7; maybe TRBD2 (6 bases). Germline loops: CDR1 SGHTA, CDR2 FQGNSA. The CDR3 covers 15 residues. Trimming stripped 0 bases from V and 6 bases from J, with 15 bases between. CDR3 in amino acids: CASSLARGRPPEQYF. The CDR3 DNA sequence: TGTGCCAGCAGCTTAGCGCGGGGACGGCCGCCCGAGCAGTACTTC.

The CDR3 here is CASHRDRINSGANVLTF. The CDR3 DNA follows: TGTGCCAGTCATAGGGACAGAATAAACTCTGGGGCCAACGTCCTGACTTTC. The chain recombines TRBV19 with TRBJ2-6, with 7 nucleotides matching TRBD1. V was clipped by 8 bases and J by 0 bases; unmatched bases: 10. The CDR3 has 17 amino acids. CDR1 is LNHDA and CDR2 is SQIVND in the germline V gene (reference sequence). Based on the CDR3 plus reference TRBV19 and TRBJ2-6, the full variable domain is DGGITQSPKYLFRKEGQNVTLSCEQNLNHDAMYWYRQDPGQGLRLIYYSQIVNDFQKGDIAEGYSVSREKKESFPLTVTSAQKNPTAFYLCASHRDRINSGANVLTFGAGSRLTVL.

CDR3 nucleotides: TGCGCCAGCAGGCAGGGACAGGGGTCGGGGACTGAAGCTTTCTTT. It encodes CASRQGQGSGTEAFF. The chain employs TRBV5-1 and TRBJ1-1; TRBD1 aligns across 10 bases. The CDR3 is 15 amino acids. The J segment lost 5 bases and the V segment lost 5 bases, leaving 9 bases of the junction unmatched. Germline values: CDR1 SGHRS, CDR2 YFSETQ.

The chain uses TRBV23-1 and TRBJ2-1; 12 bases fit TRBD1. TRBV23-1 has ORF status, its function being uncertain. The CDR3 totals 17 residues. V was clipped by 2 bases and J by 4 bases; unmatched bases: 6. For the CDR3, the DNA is TGCGCCAGCAGTCAAAGGGACAGGGGGCAAAAGTACAATGAGCAGTTCTTC. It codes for CASSQRDRGQKYNEQFF.

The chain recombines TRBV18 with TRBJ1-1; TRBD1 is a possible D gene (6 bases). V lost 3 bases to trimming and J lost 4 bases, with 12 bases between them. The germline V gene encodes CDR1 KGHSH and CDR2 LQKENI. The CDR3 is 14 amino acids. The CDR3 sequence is CASSPTGRGTEAFF. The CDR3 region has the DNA TGTGCCAGCTCACCCACAGGGAGGGGCACTGAAGCTTTCTTT.

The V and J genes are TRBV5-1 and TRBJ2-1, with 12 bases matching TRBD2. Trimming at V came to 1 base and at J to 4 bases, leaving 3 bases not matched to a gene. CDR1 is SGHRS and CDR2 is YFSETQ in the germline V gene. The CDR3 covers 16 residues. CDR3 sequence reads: CASSLQLAGGYNEQFF. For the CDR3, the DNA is TGCGCCAGCAGCTTGCAGCTAGCGGGAGGGTACAATGAGCAGTTCTTC.

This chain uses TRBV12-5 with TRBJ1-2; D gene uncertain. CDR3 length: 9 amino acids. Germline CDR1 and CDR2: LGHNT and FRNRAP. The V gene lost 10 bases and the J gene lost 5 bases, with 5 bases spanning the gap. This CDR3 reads CANLYGYTF. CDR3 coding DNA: TGTGCTAATCTGTATGGCTACACCTTC.

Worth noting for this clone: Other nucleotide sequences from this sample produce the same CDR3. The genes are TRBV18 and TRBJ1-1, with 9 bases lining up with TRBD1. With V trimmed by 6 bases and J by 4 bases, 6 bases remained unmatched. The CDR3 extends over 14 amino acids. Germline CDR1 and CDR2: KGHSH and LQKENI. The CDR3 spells CASSPGQGGTEAFF. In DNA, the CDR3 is TGTGCCAGCTCGCCGGGACAGGGAGGCACTGAAGCTTTCTTT.

The CDR3 region is CASSQGTSGEQFF. The CDR3 DNA follows: TGTGCCAGCAGCCAAGGGACTAGCGGAGAGCAGTTCTTC. J is TRBJ2-1 and V is TRBV6-6; 11 bases are shared with TRBD2. V lost 6 bases to trimming and J lost 10 bases; unmatched junction nucleotides: 5. The CDR3 has 13 amino acids. The germline CDR1 and CDR2 sequences are MNHNY and SVGAGI (reference sequence).